This T cell receptor beta chain was retrieved from a study of blood T cell repertoires in COVID-19. Study in general: Sites across the United States, Italy and Spain contributed samples from acute and convalescent COVID-19. T cells, B-cell-depleted T cells, or PBMCs supplied cDNA or gDNA.

In the source study's methods: Amplification of reference gene primers was used by the study to estimate nucleated cell counts. Clones were read by immunoSEQ multiplex PCR, and TCRdb kept only the in-frame ones, dropping some. The V and J calls and clone size are taken from that table; D and trimming were inferred from the DNA. The sample shows 200,000 to 300,000 clones, 81% of them seen only once. The CDR3 runs 15 residues. Trimming shortened V by 3 bases and J by 6 bases, and 15 bases separated the two germline ends. Germline CDR1 is KGHSH and CDR2 is LQKENI. The clonotype was recovered from a woman aged 80 or over with COVID-19, enrolled during active disease. The sequenced sample consisted of peripheral blood. This rearrangement joins TRBV18 to TRBJ2-1; tentative D call: TRBD2 (6 bases). The CDR3 loop is CASSPGTLQVNEQFF. The CDR3 DNA reads TGTGCCAGCTCACCGGGGACTCTTCAGGTCAATGAGCAGTTCTTC.